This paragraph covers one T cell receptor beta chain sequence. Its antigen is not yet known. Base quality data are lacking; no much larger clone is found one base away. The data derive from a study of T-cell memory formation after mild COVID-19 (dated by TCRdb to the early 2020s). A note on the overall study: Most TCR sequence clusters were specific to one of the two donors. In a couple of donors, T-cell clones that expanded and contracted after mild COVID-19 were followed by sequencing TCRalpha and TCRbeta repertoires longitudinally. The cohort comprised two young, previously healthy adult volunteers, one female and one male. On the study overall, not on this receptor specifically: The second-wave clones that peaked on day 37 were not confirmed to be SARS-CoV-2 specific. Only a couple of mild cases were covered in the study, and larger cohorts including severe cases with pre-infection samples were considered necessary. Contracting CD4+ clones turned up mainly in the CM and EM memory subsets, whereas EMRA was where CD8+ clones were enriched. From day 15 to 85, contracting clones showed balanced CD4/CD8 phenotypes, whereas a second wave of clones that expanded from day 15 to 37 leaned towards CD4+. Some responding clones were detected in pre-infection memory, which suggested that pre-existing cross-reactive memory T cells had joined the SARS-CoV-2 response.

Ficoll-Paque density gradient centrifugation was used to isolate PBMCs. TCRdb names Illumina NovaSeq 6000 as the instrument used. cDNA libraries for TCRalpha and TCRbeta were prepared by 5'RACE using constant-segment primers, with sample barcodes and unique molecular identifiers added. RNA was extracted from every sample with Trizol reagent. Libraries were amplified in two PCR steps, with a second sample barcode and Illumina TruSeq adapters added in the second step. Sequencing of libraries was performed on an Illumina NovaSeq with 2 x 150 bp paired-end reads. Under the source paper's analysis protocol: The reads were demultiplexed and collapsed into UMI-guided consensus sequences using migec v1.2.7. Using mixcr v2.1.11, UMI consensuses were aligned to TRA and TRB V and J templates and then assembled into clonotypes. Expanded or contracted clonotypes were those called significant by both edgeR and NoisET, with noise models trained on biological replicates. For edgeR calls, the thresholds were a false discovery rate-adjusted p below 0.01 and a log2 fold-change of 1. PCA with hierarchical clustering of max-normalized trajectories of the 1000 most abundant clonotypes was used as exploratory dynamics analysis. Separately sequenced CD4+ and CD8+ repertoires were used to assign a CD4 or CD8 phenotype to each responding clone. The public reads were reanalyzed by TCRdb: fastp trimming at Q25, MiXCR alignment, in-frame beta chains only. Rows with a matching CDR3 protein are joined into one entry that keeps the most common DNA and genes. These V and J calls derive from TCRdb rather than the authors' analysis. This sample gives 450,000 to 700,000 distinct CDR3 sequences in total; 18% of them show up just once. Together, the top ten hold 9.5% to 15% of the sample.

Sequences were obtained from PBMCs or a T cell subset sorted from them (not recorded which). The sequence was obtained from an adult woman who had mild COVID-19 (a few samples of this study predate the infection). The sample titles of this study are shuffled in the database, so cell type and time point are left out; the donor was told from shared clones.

The DNA sequence is as follows: TGTGCCAGCAGTTCTACAGGGGGCGCAGATACGCAGTATTTT. It codes for CASSSTGGADTQYF. The chain employs TRBV12-3 or TRBV12-4 and TRBJ2-3; TRBD1 matches 9 bases in the middle. The CDR3 numbers 14 residues from cysteine through phenylalanine. The read is trimmed to its CDR3 DNA, 42 bases read in frame from base 1. V ends up 4 bases short and J 4 bases short, with an unmatched junction base count of 3.